These 16 T cell receptor beta chains were sequenced from one sample in a study of blood T cell repertoires in COVID-19. Produced via immunoSEQ multiplex PCR; TCRdb's table is partial and in-frame only. The sample lists around 74,000 clones, approximately 88% occurring once. Sequenced: peripheral blood. The receptors originated from a man younger than 45 with acute or convalescent COVID-19.

The chain uses TRBV9 and TRBJ2-3, with 9 positions matching TRBD1. This CDR3 contains 16 residues. CDR1 SGDLS and CDR2 YYNGEE come from the germline V gene. V shed 4 bases, J shed 1 base, and the junction held 7 bases outside the gene matches. This CDR3 is CASSPRTGGGTDTQYF. Here the CDR3 DNA reads TGTGCCAGCAGCCCCAGAACAGGGGGCGGCACAGATACGCAGTATTTT.

The chain joins TRBV30 to TRBJ2-3; no clear D. The CDR3 is 14 residues long. Germline CDR1 GTSNPN, CDR2 SVGIG (reference sequence). Trimming took 2 bases from V and 1 from J, leaving 10 bases between them. The DNA for the CDR3 is TGTGCCTGGAGTCTTACTGCGGGCACAGATACGCAGTATTTT. Translation gives CAWSLTAGTDTQYF.

The rearrangement links TRBV2 to TRBJ2-1; 7 bases map to TRBD2. Germline CDR1 reads SNHLY; CDR2 reads FYNNEI. CDR3 length: 14 residues. The V and J ends lost 3 bases and 2 bases, in that order; junction bases with no gene match: 1. CDR3 nucleotide sequence: TGTGCCAGCAGTGAGAGCGGGACCTACAATGAGCAGTTCTTC. Amino acids: CASSESGTYNEQFF.

J is TRBJ2-2 and V is TRBV7-2; a weak D match, TRBD1 (6 bases). The ends were cut back, 6 bases at V and 1 base at J, with 9 bases in the middle. CDR1 is SGHTA, CDR2 FQGNSA, per germline. This CDR3 contains 14 residues. The CDR3 is CASRTGQNTGELFF. CDR3 nucleotides: TGTGCCAGCAGAACGGGACAGAACACCGGGGAGCTGTTTTTT.

The chain links TRBV18 to TRBJ2-3; D ambiguous. The length of the CDR3 is 12 residues. The V end was cut by 6 bases, the J end by 0 bases, with 4 bases between. The germline CDR1 and CDR2 sequences are KGHSH and LQKENI. The CDR3 nucleotides read TGTGCCAGCTCCCTCAGCACAGATACGCAGTATTTT. This codes for CASSLSTDTQYF.

The J gene is TRBJ1-1, the V gene TRBV6-5; D is uncertain. V lost 8 bases and J 0 bases, leaving 10 bases between the germline ends. Looked up from germline, CDR1 is MNHEY and CDR2 is SVGAGI. This CDR3 is built from 13 residues. CDR3 amino acids: CASGPGVNTEAFF. The CDR3 coding sequence is TGTGCCAGCGGCCCCGGGGTGAACACTGAAGCTTTCTTT.

The chain is built from TRBV28 and TRBJ2-7, with D maybe TRBD2 (6 bases). CDR1 and CDR2 from the germline V gene are MDHEN and SYDVKM. This CDR3 comprises 12 residues. The V end was cut by 8 bases, the J end by 4 bases, with 12 bases between. This CDR3 is CASAGRRYEQYF. DNA for the CDR3: TGTGCCAGCGCGGGAAGACGGTACGAGCAGTACTTC. The full variable domain, with the rest looked up from reference TRBV28 and TRBJ2-7, is DVKVTQSSRYLVKRTGEKVFLECVQDMDHENMFWYRQDPGLGLRLIYFSYDVKMKEKGDIPEGYSVSREKKERFSLILESASTNQTSMYLCASAGRRYEQYFGPGTRLTVT.

Regarding this clone: Other DNA variants within this sample encode the same CDR3. The V gene is TRBV6-2 or TRBV6-3, the J gene TRBJ2-7; the D gene is possibly TRBD1 (7 bases). Germline-derived CDR1 and CDR2 are MNHEY and SVGEGT. V was clipped by 5 bases and J by 3 bases, with 14 bases between them. This CDR3 comprises 14 residues. The CDR3 here is CASSPRRDSYEQYF. For the CDR3, the DNA is TGTGCCAGCAGTCCCAGGAGGGACAGCTACGAGCAGTACTTC.

The sample holds one count of this clone. V gene TRBV27 combines with J gene TRBJ2-1; no definite D call. The germline V and J ends were trimmed by 5 bases and 6 bases, with 8 bases remaining between them. The CDR3 runs 12 residues. Germline V gives CDR1 MNHEY, CDR2 SMNVEV (reference sequence). CDR3 amino acids: CASSLSGNEQFF. As DNA, the CDR3 is TGTGCCAGCAGTCTTTCAGGCAATGAGCAGTTCTTC.

The chain couples TRBV7-9 to TRBJ2-1; 8 bases match TRBD2. J lost 4 bases, V lost 11 bases, and 4 bases had no gene match. The CDR3 length is 12 residues. Germline CDR1 reads SEHNR; CDR2 reads FQNEAQ (reference sequence). CDR3 sequence: CAPGGGYNEQFF. The CDR3 bases are TGTGCCCCCGGGGGGGGTTACAATGAGCAGTTCTTC.

The chain combines TRBV5-1 with TRBJ2-5; possible D gene TRBD2, 5 bases. This CDR3 spans 16 amino acids. Trimming took 0 bases from V and 3 from J, leaving 15 bases between them. Germline values: CDR1 SGHRS, CDR2 YFSETQ. For the CDR3, the DNA is TGCGCCAGCAGCTTGGGCAGCGGAGGTCCAGAAGAGACCCAGTACTTC. Translation gives CASSLGSGGPEETQYF.

The J gene is TRBJ2-3, the V gene TRBV2; possible D gene TRBD2, 5 bases. V was shortened by 7 bases and J by 0 bases, with 11 bases between the two germline ends. The germline gives CDR1 SNHLY, CDR2 FYNNEI. There are 14 residues in the CDR3. The chain's CDR3 is CASTRTASTDTQYF. CDR3 coding DNA: TGTGCCAGCACTCGGACTGCAAGCACAGATACGCAGTATTTT. The full variable domain, with the rest looked up from reference TRBV2 and TRBJ2-3, is EPEVTQTPSHQVTQMGQEVILRCVPISNHLYFYWYRQILGQKVEFLVSFYNNEISEKSEIFDDQFSVERPDGSNFTLKIRSTKLEDSAMYFCASTRTASTDTQYFGPGTRLTVL.

CDR3 region: CASSLDGGGYEQYF. The CDR3 bases are TGTGCCAGCAGCTTAGATGGGGGAGGCTACGAGCAGTACTTC. The V and J genes are TRBV7-9 and TRBJ2-7; weak D call: TRBD2 (6 bases). CDR1 and CDR2 (germline): SEHNR, FQNEAQ (reference sequence). CDR3 length: 14 amino acids. V was pared by 1 base and J by 3 bases, with 10 bases between. Complete variable domain (other parts from reference TRBV7-9 and TRBJ2-7): DTGVSQNPRHKITKRGQNVTFRCDPISEHNRLYWYRQTLGQGPEFLTYFQNEAQLEKSRLLSDRFSAERPKGSFSTLEIQRTEQGDSAMYLCASSLDGGGYEQYFGPGTRLTVT.

CDR3 residues: CASSPQTSGSTDTQYF. The CDR3 bases are TGTGCCAGCAGCCCTCAGACTAGCGGTTCCACAGATACGCAGTATTTT. The rearrangement links TRBV7-2 to TRBJ2-3; 9 bases align to TRBD2. V trimming: 5 bases; J trimming: 2 bases; junction bases outside the gene matches: 8. The V gene's germline CDR1 is SGHTA and CDR2 FQGNSA. CDR3 length equals 16 residues.

The gene calls are TRBV19 and TRBJ1-5, with D perhaps matching TRBD1 (6 bases). Germline V gene lookup returns CDR1 LNHDA and CDR2 SQIVND (reference sequence). Trimming took off 4 bases at V and 3 bases at J, with 13 bases between the two ends. CDR3 length: 15 amino acids. The CDR3 nucleotides read TGTGCCAGTAGTACTTCCGGGACAATCAATCAGCCCCAGCATTTT. As protein: CASSTSGTINQPQHF.

V is TRBV27 and J is TRBJ1-1, with TRBD1 matching 8 bases. CDR1 is MNHEY and CDR2 is SMNVEV in the germline V gene (reference sequence). The CDR3 has 13 amino acids. J gave up 11 bases and V 6 bases, and 11 bases lay outside the gene matches. This CDR3 reads CASSPGTGPGAFF. The CDR3 DNA follows: TGTGCCAGCAGCCCCGGGACAGGCCCTGGGGCTTTCTTT.